Below are 14 T cell receptor beta chains sequenced from a single sample in a study of blood T cell repertoires in COVID-19. Profiled with immunoSEQ multiplex PCR; TCRdb holds only in-frame clones, not every one. Seen here are 210,000 or so clones, nearly 90% observed once, and the top ten hold 0.62%. The sample consisted of peripheral blood. All receptors come from a man aged 50 to 59 with acute or convalescent COVID-19.

This chain uses TRBV12-3 or TRBV12-4 with TRBJ2-2; a possible D gene is TRBD1 (5 bases). V dropped 2 bases and J dropped 5 bases, with 6 bases sitting between them. The CDR3 is 13 residues long. CDR3 protein: CASSLQGTGELFF. The DNA of the CDR3 is TGTGCCAGCAGTTTACAGGGTACCGGGGAGCTGTTTTTT.

This clone was seen a single time. The rearrangement links TRBV27 to TRBJ2-7; TRBD1 might be the D (6 bases). V lost 2 bases and J lost 4, with 9 bases in between. This CDR3 contains 13 residues. Germline lookup yields CDR1 MNHEY and CDR2 SMNVEV (reference sequence). The CDR3 loop reads CASSLRTAYEQYF. The CDR3 coding sequence is TGTGCCAGCAGTTTACGGACAGCATACGAGCAGTACTTC.

The rearrangement joins TRBV6-5 to TRBJ1-1; the D is unclear. CDR1 MNHEY and CDR2 SVGAGI come from the germline V gene. Deletions cut 0 bases from V and 0 bases from J, with 8 bases between. There are 15 residues in the CDR3. As DNA, the CDR3 is TGTGCCAGCAGTTACTCTAACAACCTGAACACTGAAGCTTTCTTT. Amino acids: CASSYSNNLNTEAFF.

This sequence joins TRBV6-1 and TRBJ1-4, with D maybe TRBD1 (6 bases). The CDR3 consists of 13 residues. The V end lost 2 bases, the J end lost 17 bases, and 18 bases lay between the germline ends. The germline gives CDR1 MNHNS, CDR2 SASEGT. The CDR3 spells CASSESLDRRFFF. In DNA form, the CDR3 reads TGTGCCAGCAGTGAATCCTTAGACAGGCGCTTCTTTTTT.

The chain employs TRBV15 and TRBJ2-3; 8 bases map to TRBD2. The germline CDR1 and CDR2 sequences are LNHNV and YYDKDF (reference sequence). There are 18 residues in the CDR3. V shed 0 bases, J shed 1 base, and the junction held 9 bases outside the gene matches. Here the CDR3 DNA reads TGTGCCACCAGCAGAGATACCGTGGGACTAGGTGGCACAGATACGCAGTATTTT. It encodes CATSRDTVGLGGTDTQYF.

The chain combines TRBV6-2 or TRBV6-3 with TRBJ2-6; 11 nucleotides align to TRBD1. The germline V gene has CDR1 MNHEY and CDR2 SVGEGT. This CDR3 has 17 amino acids. The J segment lost 2 bases and the V segment lost 5 bases, leaving 5 bases of the junction unmatched. CDR3 region: CASSADRGLAGANVLTF. Written as DNA, the CDR3 is TGTGCCAGCAGTGCGGACAGGGGGCTGGCTGGGGCCAACGTCCTGACTTTC.

This clone was recorded a few times. This chain connects TRBV6-5 to TRBJ1-6; 7 nucleotides line up with TRBD1. Germline CDR1 MNHEY, CDR2 SVGAGI. The trim removed 5 bases at V and 7 bases at J, leaving 8 bases unmatched. This CDR3 spans 15 amino acids. The CDR3 here is CASSPRDSENSPLHF. CDR3 DNA: TGTGCCAGCAGTCCCCGGGACAGCGAGAATTCACCCCTCCACTTT.

The chain has TRBV5-6 and TRBJ2-1; no clear D. The germline V gene encodes CDR1 SGHDT and CDR2 YYEEEE. The V and J ends lost 4 bases and 2 bases respectively, with 7 bases between them. This CDR3 region has 13 residues. The CDR3 nucleotides read TGTGCCAGCAGCACGGGTCCCTACAATGAGCAGTTCTTC. Protein: CASSTGPYNEQFF.

The chain has TRBV5-4 and TRBJ1-4, with 10 positions matching TRBD1. The germline V gene has CDR1 SGHNT and CDR2 YYREEE (reference sequence). The CDR3 is 15 amino acids. After removal of 3 bases from V and 7 bases from J, the junction contained 6 bases not matched to a gene. Written as DNA, the CDR3 is TGTGCCAGCAGCTCGGGACAGGGGTCGGGTGAAAAACTGTTTTTT. Its translation: CASSSGQGSGEKLFF.

The CDR3 sequence: CASSPQVTTNTGELFF. The DNA for the CDR3 is TGTGCCAGCAGCCCCCAGGTGACTACGAACACCGGGGAGCTGTTTTTT. The rearrangement joins TRBV7-8 to TRBJ2-2; perhaps TRBD2 as D (5 bases). The CDR3 extends over 16 amino acids. CDR1 SGHVS and CDR2 FQNEAQ come from the germline V gene. Trimming pared 5 bases from V and 0 bases from J, leaving 13 bases between.

The chain couples TRBV30 to TRBJ1-5; D is perhaps TRBD1 (5 bases). Germline-derived CDR1 and CDR2 are GTSNPN and SVGIG (reference sequence). The CDR3 is made up of 14 amino acids. V lost 3 bases and J 3 bases, leaving 12 bases between the germline ends. CDR3 amino acids: CAWSPGTSNQPQHF. Written as DNA, the CDR3 is TGTGCCTGGAGCCCCGGGACTTCCAATCAGCCCCAGCATTTT.

V and J are TRBV5-4 and TRBJ2-1; maybe TRBD2 (5 bases). This CDR3 is built from 16 residues. CDR1 SGHNT and CDR2 YYREEE come from the germline V gene (reference sequence). The ends were cut back, 2 bases at V and 0 bases at J, with 12 bases in the middle. The CDR3 sequence: CASSFGGWSSYNEQFF. Written as DNA, the CDR3 is TGTGCCAGCAGCTTTGGCGGGTGGAGCTCCTACAATGAGCAGTTCTTC.

The genes are TRBV27 and TRBJ2-7; weak D call: TRBD1 (6 bases). Germline lookup yields CDR1 MNHEY and CDR2 SMNVEV (reference sequence). CDR3 size: 15 residues. V lost 3 bases and J 3 bases, leaving 15 bases between the germline ends. In DNA form, the CDR3 reads TGTGCCAGCAGTTTTGGGGGCCCTAACCTCTACGAGCAGTACTTC. This codes for CASSFGGPNLYEQYF.

The rearrangement joins TRBV19 to TRBJ1-5, with TRBD1 matching 7 bases. Trimming removed 8 bases from V and 6 bases from J; junction bases left unmatched: 10. The CDR3 spans 14 residues. Germline V gives CDR1 LNHDA, CDR2 SQIVND (reference sequence). The CDR3 sequence: CASGPDRDPQPQHF. CDR3 coding DNA: TGTGCCAGTGGCCCAGACAGGGATCCTCAGCCCCAGCATTTT.